This paragraph covers one T cell receptor (beta chain) sequence. Trimming took off 7 bases at V and 6 bases at J, with 15 bases between the two ends. This CDR3 has 12 amino acids. Germline V lookup: CDR1 SQVTM, CDR2 ANQGSEA. These data are taken from a study of blood T cell repertoires in COVID-19. Profiled with immunoSEQ multiplex PCR; TCRdb holds only in-frame clones, not every one. The sample consists of approximately 150,000 clones, around four fifths of them appearing once. This TCR came from a woman in her fifties or sixties who had recovered from COVID-19. The material sequenced was PBMCs or T cells enriched from blood (not recorded which). The V call is TRBV29-1, the J call TRBJ1-1; D possibly corresponds to TRBD1 (6 bases). CDR3 DNA sequence: TGCAGCGGGGAATCCGGGGGGCCTGAAGCTTTCTTT. Its protein product is CSGESGGPEAFF.